The 3 T cell receptor beta chains below come from one sample, sequenced in a study of blood T cell repertoires in COVID-19. Profiled with immunoSEQ multiplex PCR; TCRdb holds only in-frame clones, not every one. The data hold a few hundred thousand clones, with approximately 86% observed a single time. Sequenced material: peripheral blood. These receptors came from a man aged 55 to 70 with acute or convalescent COVID-19.

The rearrangement joins TRBV6-5 to TRBJ2-2; 7 bases are shared with TRBD2. The junction had 7 bases not matched to a gene; V was cut back by 8 bases and J by 4 bases. From germline, CDR1 is MNHEY and CDR2 SVGAGI. This CDR3 region has 14 residues. In DNA, the CDR3 is TGTGCCAGCCGGGGGGATTTGGTCACCGGGGAGCTGTTTTTT. It yields the protein CASRGDLVTGELFF.

The chain uses TRBV5-6 and TRBJ1-2; maybe TRBD1 (6 bases). Germline-derived CDR1 and CDR2 are SGHDT and YYEEEE. There are 18 residues in the CDR3. Trimming removed 5 bases from V and 0 bases from J, with 23 bases in between. CDR3 protein: CASSRLVGGAVTNYGYTF. In DNA, the CDR3 is TGTGCCAGCAGTCGCCTCGTGGGGGGGGCCGTAACTAACTATGGCTACACCTTC.

This chain connects TRBV2 to TRBJ2-3; 10 bases match TRBD1. CDR1 is SNHLY and CDR2 is FYNNEI in the germline V gene. The CDR3 runs 14 residues. J gave up 5 bases and V 6 bases, and 5 bases lay outside the gene matches. The CDR3 is CASRDRGRRDTQYF. DNA for the CDR3: TGTGCCAGCAGAGACAGGGGGCGAAGAGATACGCAGTATTTT. Combining the CDR3 with reference TRBV2 and TRBJ2-3 gives the whole variable domain EPEVTQTPSHQVTQMGQEVILRCVPISNHLYFYWYRQILGQKVEFLVSFYNNEISEKSEIFDDQFSVERPDGSNFTLKIRSTKLEDSAMYFCASRDRGRRDTQYFGPGTRLTVL.